Following are 9 T cell receptor beta chains from one sample sequenced in a study of OX40 agonist ivuxolimab in advanced cancers. Assay used: immunoSEQ multiplex PCR; TCRdb lists only in-frame clones, some missing. Among some 62,000 clones listed, approximately 84% were seen once. Here the sequenced sample was CD4+ or CD8+ T cells sorted from blood, taken in a trial of the OX40 agonist ivuxolimab. All receptors come from an adult with an advanced solid tumor such as melanoma, head and neck, liver or kidney cancer.

The rearrangement joins TRBV19 to TRBJ1-5; D gene uncertain. Trimming removed 3 bases at V and 7 bases at J, with 19 bases between. The V gene's germline CDR1 is LNHDA and CDR2 SQIVND (reference sequence). CDR3 length: 16 residues. The CDR3 spells CASSIASRSYGQPQHF. The DNA for the CDR3 is TGTGCCAGTAGTATCGCGAGTCGGAGTTACGGGCAGCCCCAGCATTTT.

The chain has TRBV19 and TRBJ1-1; D is perhaps TRBD1 (5 bases). Germline V gives CDR1 LNHDA, CDR2 SQIVND (reference sequence). CDR3 length: 14 residues. Trimming removed 2 bases from V and 4 bases from J, with 11 bases in between. CDR3 nucleotide sequence: TGTGCCAGTAGTATATTGCCAGGGCGCACTGAAGCTTTCTTT. This gives the protein CASSILPGRTEAFF.

This chain joins TRBV11-3 and TRBJ2-3; 10 positions agree with TRBD1. The CDR3 is made up of 16 amino acids. In germline, CDR1 is SGHNT, CDR2 YENEEA. With 4 bases clipped from V and 3 bases from J, the junction kept 7 bases outside the gene matches. In DNA, the CDR3 is TGTGCCAGCAGCTCGGGACAGGGGATCAGGACAGATACGCAGTATTTT. This translates into CASSSGQGIRTDTQYF.

This clone was found a few times. V usage is TRBV27 and J usage is TRBJ1-4; possible D gene TRBD1, 5 bases. This CDR3 has 14 residues. Trimming took off 0 bases at V and 7 bases at J, with 9 bases between the two ends. CDR1 is MNHEY and CDR2 is SMNVEV in the germline V gene (reference sequence). The CDR3 DNA reads as TGTGCCAGCAGTTTATCGGCGGGGGTTGAAAAACTGTTTTTT. Protein: CASSLSAGVEKLFF. Looking up the rest from reference TRBV27 and TRBJ1-4 gives the full variable domain: EAQVTQNPRYLITVTGKKLTVTCSQNMNHEYMSWYRQDPGLGLRQIYYSMNVEVTDKGDVPEGYKVSRKEKRNFPLILESPSPNQTSLYFCASSLSAGVEKLFFGSGTQLSVL.

This clone was recorded a few times. The chain recombines TRBV25-1 with TRBJ1-1; D is uncertain. This CDR3 contains 11 residues. V shed 8 bases and J shed 3 bases, with 7 bases lying between them. Germline-derived CDR1 and CDR2 are MGHDK and SYGVNS. DNA of the CDR3: TGTGCCAGCTGGAAGGACACTGAAGCTTTCTTT. Translation: CASWKDTEAFF.

A note on this clone: The same CDR3 can be traced to other DNA sequences in this sample. This chain uses TRBV7-3 with TRBJ2-3; 14 nucleotides agree with TRBD2. This CDR3 region has 17 residues. With V trimmed by 5 bases and J by 4 bases, 8 bases remained unmatched. The germline V gene encodes CDR1 SGHTA and CDR2 FQGTGA. CDR3 bases: TGTGCCAGCAGCCCCCGACTAGCGGGAGGGCCAGCAGATACGCAGTATTTT. It yields the protein CASSPRLAGGPADTQYF.

This clone was seen once. The V call is TRBV4-3, the J call TRBJ2-7; no clear D gene. The V gene lost 4 bases and the J gene lost 4 bases, with 11 bases spanning the gap. Per germline, CDR1 LGHNA and CDR2 YSLEER. The CDR3 extends over 13 amino acids. CDR3 amino acids: CASSRWPGYEQYF. The CDR3 DNA reads as TGCGCCAGCAGCCGCTGGCCGGGTTACGAGCAGTACTTC.

The gene calls are TRBV19 and TRBJ2-5; 9 bases map to TRBD1. V dropped 5 bases and J dropped 4; count of bases not matched to a gene: 8. This CDR3 region has 15 residues. CDR1 LNHDA and CDR2 SQIVND come from the germline V gene (reference sequence). The DNA of the CDR3 is TGTGCCAGTAGTTCTACAACAGGGGGCGGAGAGACCCAGTACTTC. Translation: CASSSTTGGGETQYF.

This chain links TRBV9 with TRBJ2-1; no clear D. From germline, CDR1 is SGDLS and CDR2 YYNGEE. With 4 bases removed from V and 7 bases from J, the gap between germline ends came to 12 bases. This CDR3 has 13 residues. CDR3 sequence reads: CASSYRLNNEQFF. The CDR3 DNA follows: TGTGCCAGCAGCTATAGACTTAATAATGAGCAGTTCTTC.